This T cell receptor (beta chain) stems from a study of blood T cell repertoires in COVID-19. In the study overall: PBMCs, B-cell-depleted T cells, or T cells provided the cDNA or gDNA that made up the material.

CDR3 length equals 17 residues. Germline-derived CDR1 and CDR2 are MGHRA and YSYEKL. V shed 0 bases and J shed 1 base, with 13 bases lying between them. In the original processing: Scientists estimated how many nucleated cells there were by amplifying reference gene primers. Sequencing was performed with immunoSEQ multiplex PCR; in TCRdb, only in-frame clones are kept and a portion is missing. The DNA gave D and trimming, while V, J and clone size come from that table. The profile covers roughly 190,000 clones, with approximately 82% appearing a single time and 5.2% taken by the ten largest. Living in 24 US areas, the participants were between about 18 and 100 years of age.

This receptor was taken from an older woman with acute COVID-19. Sequencing was performed on PBMCs or T cells enriched from blood (not recorded which). The genes are TRBV4-1 and TRBJ1-3; a weak D match, TRBD1 (6 bases). The CDR3 sequence is CASSQDVGGASGNTIYF. The CDR3 DNA reads as TGCGCCAGCAGCCAAGATGTAGGGGGGGCGTCTGGAAACACCATATATTTT.